This T cell receptor beta chain is drawn from a study of T cell responses to AZD1222 COVID-19 vaccine. A remark on this clone: Antigen unknown.

The data were produced by immunoSEQ multiplex PCR, yet TCRdb's version contains in-frame clones alone and is incomplete. The profile shows 45,000 to 65,000 clones, approximately 80% of them singletons. Study observations and caveats: Two AZD1222 doses significantly raised spike-specific TCR breadth and depth over controls. Repertoire sampling happened only post peak T cell response.

Second doses were pooled across both intervals (about 4 or about 12 weeks). The germline CDR1 and CDR2 sequences are MNHEY and SVGEGT. The CDR3 loop spans 13 amino acids. The germline V and J ends were trimmed by 2 bases and 0 bases, with 2 bases remaining between them. The TCR comes from an adult who received the AZD1222 COVID-19 vaccine. The chain is built from TRBV6-2 or TRBV6-3 and TRBJ1-3, with D unclear. Material: peripheral blood, obtained 28 days after the second AZD1222 dose. The CDR3 loop is CASSYISGNTIYF. CDR3 coding DNA: TGTGCCAGCAGTTACATCTCTGGAAACACCATATATTTT.